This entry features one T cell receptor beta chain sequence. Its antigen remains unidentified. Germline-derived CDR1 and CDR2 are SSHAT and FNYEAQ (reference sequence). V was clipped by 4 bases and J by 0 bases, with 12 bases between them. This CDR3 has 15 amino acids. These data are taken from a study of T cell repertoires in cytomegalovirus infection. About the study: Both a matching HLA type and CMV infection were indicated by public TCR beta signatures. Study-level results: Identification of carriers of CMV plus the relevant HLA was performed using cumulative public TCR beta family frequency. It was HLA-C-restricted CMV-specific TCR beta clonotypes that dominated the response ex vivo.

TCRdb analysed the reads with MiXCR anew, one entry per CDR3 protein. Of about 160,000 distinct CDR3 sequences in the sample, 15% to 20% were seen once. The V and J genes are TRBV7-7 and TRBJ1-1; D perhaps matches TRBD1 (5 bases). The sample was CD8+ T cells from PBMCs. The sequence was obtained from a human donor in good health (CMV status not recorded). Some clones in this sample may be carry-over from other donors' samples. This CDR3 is CASSSLDILNTEAFF. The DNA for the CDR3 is TGTGCCAGCAGCTCGCTGGACATCTTGAACACTGAAGCTTTCTTT.